The T cell receptor (beta chain) described here comes from a study of early T cells in non-severe SARS-CoV-2 infection. Study information: From unsorted whole blood, bulk RNA was sequenced, and the chains remained unpaired. Notes on the study in general: Matches to VDJdb favored anti-spike CD8 responses and missed private and CD4 specificities.

Attachment of unique molecular identifiers was made to individual cDNA molecules. TCRdb ran MiXCR on the 5' RACE reads and lists one entry per CDR3 protein. This sample has 55,000 to 75,000 distinct CDR3 sequences, with about 12% found just once. Trimming shortened V by 6 bases and J by 2 bases, and 10 bases separated the two germline ends. CDR1 and CDR2 from the germline V gene are MNHEY and SVGAGI. The CDR3 is 13 amino acids. Ten or more counts support this clonotype. Its target is not known. The J gene is TRBJ1-2, the V gene TRBV6-5; D is unresolved. What was sequenced was whole blood. The sequence came from an adult who was a healthcare worker with PCR-confirmed SARS-CoV-2 infection or an uninfected control (not recorded which). The CDR3 coding sequence is TGTGCCAGCAGACAAACAGAGAACTATGGCTACACCTTC. Amino acid sequence: CASRQTENYGYTF.